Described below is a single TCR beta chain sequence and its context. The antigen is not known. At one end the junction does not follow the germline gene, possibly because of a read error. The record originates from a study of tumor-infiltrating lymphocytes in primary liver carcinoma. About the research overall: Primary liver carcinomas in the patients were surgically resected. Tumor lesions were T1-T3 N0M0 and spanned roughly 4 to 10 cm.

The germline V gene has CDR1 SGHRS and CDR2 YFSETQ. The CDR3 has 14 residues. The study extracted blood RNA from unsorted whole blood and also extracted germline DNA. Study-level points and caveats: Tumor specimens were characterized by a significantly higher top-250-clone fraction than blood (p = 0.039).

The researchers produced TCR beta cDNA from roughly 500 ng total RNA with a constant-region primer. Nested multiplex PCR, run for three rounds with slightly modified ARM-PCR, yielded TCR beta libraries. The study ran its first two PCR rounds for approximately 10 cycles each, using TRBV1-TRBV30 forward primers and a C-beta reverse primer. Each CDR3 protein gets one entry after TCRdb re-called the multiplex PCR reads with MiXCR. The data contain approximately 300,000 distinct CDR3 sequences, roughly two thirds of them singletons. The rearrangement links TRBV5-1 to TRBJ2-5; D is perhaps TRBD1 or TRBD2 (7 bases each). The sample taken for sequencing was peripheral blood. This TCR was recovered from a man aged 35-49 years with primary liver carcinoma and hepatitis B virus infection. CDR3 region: CASSLVQGGEIQYF. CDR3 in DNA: TGCGCCAGCAGCTTGGTCCAGGGGGGGGAGATCCAGTACTTC.